The 27 T cell receptor beta chains presented below share a single source sample, sequenced in a study of shared clonotypes between healthy human individuals. The naive CD8 subset, CD45RO-negative cells positively selected for CCR7, excluded terminally differentiated effector memory CD45RA+ cells. Clones were read by immunoSEQ multiplex PCR, and TCRdb kept only the in-frame ones, dropping some. The sample yields around 2,000,000 clones, just under 95% seen once. The sequencing sample was made of naive CD8+ T cells sorted from blood. The receptors originated from a man aged 18 to 30 in good health.

The V gene is TRBV7-9, the J gene TRBJ2-1, with D possibly matching TRBD1 (6 bases). V gave up 3 bases and J gave up 3 bases, with 15 bases separating them. Germline V gene lookup returns CDR1 SEHNR and CDR2 FQNEAQ (reference sequence). The CDR3 is 16 residues long. The CDR3 protein is CASSFVSGQIYNEQFF. CDR3 in DNA: TGTGCCAGCAGCTTCGTCTCCGGACAGATCTACAATGAGCAGTTCTTC.

The chain recombines TRBV27 with TRBJ2-7, with TRBD1 matching over 9 bases. The V and J ends lost 6 bases and 4 bases, in that order; junction bases with no gene match: 13. The CDR3 consists of 16 residues. In germline, CDR1 is MNHEY, CDR2 SMNVEV (reference sequence). DNA for the CDR3: TGTGCCAGCAGCACCGGTTCCGGGACAGGGAGGTACGAGCAGTACTTC. Amino acids: CASSTGSGTGRYEQYF.

J is TRBJ2-3 and V is TRBV4-1; TRBD1 matches 9 bases. Germline V lookup: CDR1 MGHRA, CDR2 YSYEKL. The CDR3 length is 19 residues. With 4 bases clipped from V and 2 bases from J, the junction kept 16 bases outside the gene matches. CDR3 region: CASSPPVGWTGESTDTQYF. CDR3 DNA: TGCGCCAGCAGCCCCCCCGTTGGTTGGACAGGGGAGTCCACAGATACGCAGTATTTT.

The genes are TRBV10-2 and TRBJ1-1; possible D gene TRBD1, 5 bases. Germline V gives CDR1 WSHSY, CDR2 SAAADI. V lost 6 bases and J 0 bases, leaving 11 bases between the germline ends. The CDR3 contains 14 residues. The CDR3 sequence: CASRNPGLNTEAFF. The DNA for the CDR3 is TGCGCCAGCAGAAACCCGGGACTGAACACTGAAGCTTTCTTT.

This rearrangement joins TRBV7-9 to TRBJ2-5; D uncertain. V shed 5 bases and J shed 0 bases, with 10 bases lying between them. The length of the CDR3 is 14 residues. CDR1 and CDR2 from the germline V gene are SEHNR and FQNEAQ (reference sequence). This chain's CDR3 is CASSTGSYQETQYF. Written as DNA, the CDR3 is TGTGCCAGCAGCACCGGATCGTACCAAGAGACCCAGTACTTC.

The chain joins TRBV27 to TRBJ2-5; D is tentatively TRBD1 or TRBD2 (5 bases each). The germline gives CDR1 MNHEY, CDR2 SMNVEV (reference sequence). Trimming took 4 bases from V and 4 from J, leaving 16 bases between them. This CDR3 comprises 15 residues. CDR3 region: CASSYSGGTGETQYF. For the CDR3, the DNA is TGTGCCAGCAGTTATTCCGGTGGGACCGGAGAGACCCAGTACTTC.

J is TRBJ1-5 and V is TRBV5-7; no clear D. TRBV5-7 has ORF status, its function being uncertain. The CDR3 has 14 residues. Trimming left V 0 bases short and J 12 bases short, with 16 bases between. The CDR3 DNA reads as TGTGCCAGCAGCTTGGTACCAGCTCGAGAGGTCCAGCATTTT. Encoded protein: CASSLVPAREVQHF.

As to this clone: This sample includes further DNA sequences coding for the same CDR3. V is TRBV9 and J is TRBJ2-1, with 7 bases that match TRBD1. Germline V gene data show CDR1 as SGDLS and CDR2 as YYNGEE. The CDR3 loop spans 15 amino acids. The V segment lost 0 bases and the J segment 6 bases; nucleotides outside the gene matches: 6. CDR3 amino acids: CASSVGGGGTNEQFF. The CDR3 DNA sequence: TGTGCCAGCAGCGTAGGAGGGGGCGGAACCAATGAGCAGTTCTTC.

In its sample, this clone was seen once. The chain couples TRBV4-1 to TRBJ2-7, with 7 bases lining up with TRBD2. The CDR3 totals 16 residues. The ends lost 0 bases at V and 3 bases at J; junction bases unmatched: 8. The germline V gene has CDR1 MGHRA and CDR2 YSYEKL. The CDR3 coding sequence is TGCGCCAGCAGCCAAGAAAGGCGGGACTACGGCTACGAGCAGTACTTC. Translation gives CASSQERRDYGYEQYF.

The V and J genes are TRBV30 and TRBJ2-1; D is perhaps TRBD2 (5 bases). Germline V gives CDR1 GTSNPN, CDR2 SVGIG (reference sequence). The V and J ends lost 1 base and 0 bases respectively, with 16 bases between them. The CDR3 consists of 17 residues. For the CDR3, the DNA is TGTGCCTGGAGTGGACCAGCGGAGGACTTCTCCTACAATGAGCAGTTCTTC. It encodes CAWSGPAEDFSYNEQFF. The variable domain in full, with the rest retrieved from reference TRBV30 and TRBJ2-1, is SQTIHQWPATLVQPVGSPLSLECTVEGTSNPNLYWYRQAAGRGLQLLFYSVGIGQISSEVPQNLSASRPQDRQFILSSKKLLLSDSGFYLCAWSGPAEDFSYNEQFFGPGTRLTVL.

The V gene is TRBV5-6, the J gene TRBJ1-2; TRBD1 matches at 9 bases. The germline gives CDR1 SGHDT, CDR2 YYEEEE. This CDR3 spans 14 amino acids. J was trimmed by 6 bases and V by 3 bases; bases with no gene match: 6. This CDR3 is CASSSGTGYHGYTF. The CDR3 DNA sequence: TGTGCCAGCAGCTCCGGGACAGGGTACCATGGCTACACCTTC.

CDR3 nucleotide sequence: TGTGCCAGCAGCTTGTTCGGCGGGGGCACAGATACGCAGTATTTT. This gives the protein CASSLFGGGTDTQYF. The chain recombines TRBV7-9 with TRBJ2-3; possibly TRBD2 for D (6 bases). The CDR3 sequence is 15 residues long. V dropped 3 bases and J dropped 1 base, with 11 bases sitting between them. Germline assignment: CDR1 SEHNR and CDR2 FQNEAQ (reference sequence). Variable domain in full (rest from reference TRBV7-9 and TRBJ2-3): DTGVSQNPRHKITKRGQNVTFRCDPISEHNRLYWYRQTLGQGPEFLTYFQNEAQLEKSRLLSDRFSAERPKGSFSTLEIQRTEQGDSAMYLCASSLFGGGTDTQYFGPGTRLTVL.

This chain joins TRBV4-1 and TRBJ2-7; 7 bases agree with TRBD2. Per germline, CDR1 MGHRA and CDR2 YSYEKL. The V segment lost 4 bases and the J segment 4 bases; nucleotides outside the gene matches: 10. CDR3 length: 15 amino acids. For the CDR3, the DNA is TGCGCCAGCAGCCCACATTCGGCGGGGGAGTACGAGCAGTACTTC. It is translated as CASSPHSAGEYEQYF.

This clone came up once. The gene calls are TRBV18 and TRBJ2-7; the match to TRBD1 covers 8 bases. V lost 6 bases and J lost 3; bases outside the gene matches: 4. Germline lookup yields CDR1 KGHSH and CDR2 LQKENI. This CDR3 contains 13 residues. In DNA form, the CDR3 reads TGTGCCAGCTCCTATGGACAGGGCTACGAGCAGTACTTC. It codes for CASSYGQGYEQYF.

This clone appeared once. V and J are TRBV9 and TRBJ2-2; D ambiguous. The CDR3 runs to 13 residues. Per germline, CDR1 SGDLS and CDR2 YYNGEE. V was cut by 5 bases and J by 1 base, with 6 bases left in between. Written as DNA, the CDR3 is TGTGCCAGCAGAACCGGGAACACCGGGGAGCTGTTTTTT. Encoded protein: CASRTGNTGELFF.

The CDR3 nucleotides read TGTGCCAAGGGCCGTTCCGGAGCTTTCTTT. It encodes CAKGRSGAFF. This chain uses TRBV2 with TRBJ1-1; D is undetermined. CDR1 is SNHLY and CDR2 is FYNNEI in the germline V gene. The CDR3 length is 10 residues. Trimming stripped 10 bases from V and 10 bases from J, with 13 bases between.

With respect to this clone: This same CDR3 is encoded by further DNA sequences in the sample. The chain carries TRBV27 and TRBJ2-7; no clear D gene. V lost 0 bases, J lost 1 base, and 7 bases lay in between. Looked up from germline, CDR1 is MNHEY and CDR2 is SMNVEV (reference sequence). The CDR3 runs 14 residues. The CDR3 loop is CASSLSVGSYEQYF. The CDR3 nucleotides are TGTGCCAGCAGTTTATCCGTAGGGTCCTACGAGCAGTACTTC.

The chain combines TRBV7-6 with TRBJ1-2; D gene uncertain. This CDR3 is built from 14 residues. V lost 5 bases, J lost 2 bases, and 12 bases lay in between. The germline CDR1 and CDR2 sequences are SGHVS and FNYEAQ. The CDR3 loop is CASSALTKNYGYTF. In DNA, the CDR3 is TGTGCCAGCAGCGCACTGACTAAAAACTATGGCTACACCTTC.

This clone was seen a single time. DNA for the CDR3: TGTGCCAGTAGAGACACAGGGGGCAGCTCCGAGCAGTACTTC. Protein product: CASRDTGGSSEQYF. This rearrangement joins TRBV19 to TRBJ2-7; 9 bases line up with TRBD1. The CDR3 has 14 residues. The J segment lost 6 bases and the V segment lost 6 bases, leaving 9 bases of the junction unmatched. Germline V gene lookup returns CDR1 LNHDA and CDR2 SQIVND (reference sequence).

The chain combines TRBV7-6 with TRBJ2-2, with 9 bases aligning to TRBD2. Germline trimming cut 3 bases from V and 3 bases from J; bases unmatched to any gene: 14. The CDR3 spans 19 residues. In germline, CDR1 is SGHVS, CDR2 FNYEAQ. CDR3 coding DNA: TGTGCCAGCAGCTTTAACGTTTATGCGGGGGGGTCTTACACCGGGGAGCTGTTTTTT. Translation: CASSFNVYAGGSYTGELFF.

V is TRBV7-9 and J is TRBJ1-1; D remains unclear. Per the germline V gene, CDR1 is SEHNR and CDR2 is FQNEAQ (reference sequence). The CDR3 contains 16 residues. V gave up 5 bases and J gave up 3 bases, with 19 bases separating them. Here the CDR3 DNA reads TGTGCCAGCAGCCCCGTAACCGGGCCCTCCTACACTGAAGCTTTCTTT. Translating it yields CASSPVTGPSYTEAFF.

The J gene is TRBJ1-2, the V gene TRBV27, with TRBD1 matching 9 bases. The germline CDR1 and CDR2 sequences are MNHEY and SMNVEV (reference sequence). The V gene end was trimmed by 3 bases and the J gene end by 5 bases; junction bases not matched to a gene: 13. The CDR3 contains 17 residues. In nucleotides, the CDR3 is TGTGCCAGCAGTTTCGGGTACAGGGGGCCCATACTTTATGGCTACACCTTC. This gives the protein CASSFGYRGPILYGYTF.

This sequence joins TRBV27 and TRBJ1-4, with D unclear. CDR1 is MNHEY and CDR2 is SMNVEV in the germline V gene (reference sequence). V was pared by 1 base and J by 6 bases, with 15 bases between. The CDR3 extends over 16 amino acids. The DNA for the CDR3 is TGTGCCAGCAGTTTATTGGGTCCTTCCGGATATGAAAAACTGTTTTTT. Translation gives CASSLLGPSGYEKLFF.

This chain connects TRBV2 to TRBJ1-5; a weak D match, TRBD1 (5 bases). The CDR3 consists of 15 residues. V was trimmed by 0 bases and J by 2 bases, leaving 8 bases between them. CDR1 is SNHLY, CDR2 FYNNEI, per germline. The CDR3, as DNA: TGTGCCAGCAGTGAAGCAGGGGTTGGCAATCAGCCCCAGCATTTT. Its translation is CASSEAGVGNQPQHF.

In its sample, this clone was seen once. J is TRBJ1-5 and V is TRBV27; possible D gene TRBD1, 6 bases. This CDR3 contains 15 residues. CDR1 is MNHEY and CDR2 is SMNVEV in the germline V gene (reference sequence). Between the trimmed V and J ends, which lost 0 bases and 6 bases, there was a span of 12 bases. The CDR3 is CASSLSGGPFQPQHF. CDR3 in DNA: TGTGCCAGCAGTTTATCTGGGGGGCCCTTTCAGCCCCAGCATTTT.

V gene TRBV2 combines with J gene TRBJ1-6; 9 bases line up with TRBD1. Germline V gene sequence: CDR1 SNHLY, CDR2 FYNNEI. This CDR3 has 15 amino acids. After removal of 6 bases from V and 9 bases from J, the junction contained 9 bases not matched to a gene. CDR3 nucleotide sequence: TGTGCCAGCAGCGCAGGACAGGGGTTAAGTTCACCCCTCCACTTT. Encoded protein: CASSAGQGLSSPLHF.

As DNA, the CDR3 is TGTGCCAGCAGTTTATCTACAGGGGAGATGGTGTACGAGCAGTACTTC. This encodes CASSLSTGEMVYEQYF. V usage is TRBV27 and J usage is TRBJ2-7, with 7 bases lining up with TRBD1. Germline CDR1 MNHEY, CDR2 SMNVEV (reference sequence). J lost 4 bases, V lost 0 bases, and 9 bases had no gene match. The CDR3 length is 16 residues.